This is a list of T cell receptor beta chains from one sample in a study of technical replicates of blood from a handful of donors. Repertoires were generated with immunoSEQ multiplex PCR, while TCRdb's copy carries only in-frame clones and drops some. The sample holds 76,000 or so clones; 75% to 95% are singletons and the top ten take less than 0.3%. Sequencing was done on a sample of T cells isolated from PBMCs. The source is a human donor in good health. CDR3s include the opening cysteine and the closing phenylalanine or tryptophan. A D gene is named only where the DNA matches it firmly.

CDR3nt: TGTGCCAGCAGCGTAGGGACTAGCGGTTACAATGAGCAGTTCTTC
CDR3aa: CASSVGTSGYNEQFF
v_gene: TRBV9
j_gene: TRBJ2-1
d_gene: TRBD2

CDR3nt: TGTGCCAGCAGCCCTACTGACAGGTTCAATGAGCAGTTCTTC
CDR3aa: CASSPTDRFNEQFF
v_gene: TRBV5-4
j_gene: TRBJ2-1
d_gene: -

CDR3nt: TGTGCCAGCAGCCCCGCCGGGACAGATACGCAGTATTTT
CDR3aa: CASSPAGTDTQYF
v_gene: TRBV11-2
j_gene: TRBJ2-3
d_gene: -

CDR3nt: TGTGCCAGCAGTTACGGTCGAGGCCGTCAGCCCCAGCATTTT
CDR3aa: CASSYGRGRQPQHF
v_gene: TRBV6-5
j_gene: TRBJ1-5
d_gene: -

CDR3nt: TGTGCCAGCAGCTTGTTGCGGTCGTCGGGACAGGGGGATGGCGAGCAGTACTTC
CDR3aa: CASSLLRSSGQGDGEQYF
v_gene: TRBV5-4
j_gene: TRBJ2-7
d_gene: TRBD1

CDR3nt: TGCGCCAGCAGCCAGAGGACTCCCCCGACCACAGATACGCAGTATTTT
CDR3aa: CASSQRTPPTTDTQYF
v_gene: TRBV4-1
j_gene: TRBJ2-3
d_gene: -

CDR3nt: TGTGCCAGCAGTGGACAGGGACCTTATACTGAAGCTTTCTTT
CDR3aa: CASSGQGPYTEAFF
v_gene: TRBV2
j_gene: TRBJ1-1
d_gene: TRBD1

CDR3nt: TGTGCCAGCAGCTTGGAACACCTGTGGGGTATTCAGGGCAAAAACATTCAGTACTTC
CDR3aa: CASSLEHLWGIQGKNIQYF
v_gene: TRBV5-6
j_gene: TRBJ2-4
d_gene: -

CDR3nt: TGTGCCAGTAGGGGATTAGCGGGAGCTTACAATGAGCAGTTCTTC
CDR3aa: CASRGLAGAYNEQFF
v_gene: TRBV19
j_gene: TRBJ2-1
d_gene: TRBD2

CDR3nt: TGTGCCATCAGTGCAAGGCAGGGTCAAGAGACCCAGTACTTC
CDR3aa: CAISARQGQETQYF
v_gene: TRBV10-3
j_gene: TRBJ2-5
d_gene: -

CDR3nt: TGTGCCAGCAGCGTGGGACAGGGCCATAATGAAAAACTGTTTTTT
CDR3aa: CASSVGQGHNEKLFF
v_gene: TRBV7-9
j_gene: TRBJ1-4
d_gene: TRBD1

CDR3nt: TGCGCCAGCAGTGGGGGACTAGCGGGAACAGATACGCAGTATTTT
CDR3aa: CASSGGLAGTDTQYF
v_gene: TRBV10-1
j_gene: TRBJ2-3
d_gene: TRBD2

CDR3nt: TGTGCCAGCAGTCCTTACAGGGGACCGGAGGAAAAACTGTTTTTT
CDR3aa: CASSPYRGPEEKLFF
v_gene: TRBV27
j_gene: TRBJ1-4
d_gene: TRBD1

CDR3nt: TGCGCCAGCAGCTTGGGCAGTCACCTAGAGACCCAGTACTTC
CDR3aa: CASSLGSHLETQYF
v_gene: TRBV5-1
j_gene: TRBJ2-5
d_gene: -

CDR3nt: TGTGCCAGTTGTCCGGGTAATTATGGCTACACCTTC
CDR3aa: CASCPGNYGYTF
v_gene: TRBV28
j_gene: TRBJ1-2
d_gene: -

CDR3nt: TGTGCCAGCAGCCGTCGGCCAGGGGGGTTTTCGGAGGGCTACACCTTC
CDR3aa: CASSRRPGGFSEGYTF
v_gene: TRBV9
j_gene: TRBJ1-2
d_gene: TRBD1

CDR3nt: TGCAGCGCCGAGGACAGACGAAAAAACAATGAGCAGTTCTTC
CDR3aa: CSAEDRRKNNEQFF
v_gene: TRBV29-1
j_gene: TRBJ2-1
d_gene: -

CDR3nt: TGTGCCAGCAGTTACGACTACAGAAGCGAGCAGTACTTC
CDR3aa: CASSYDYRSEQYF
v_gene: TRBV6-6
j_gene: TRBJ2-7
d_gene: -

CDR3nt: TGTGCCAGCAGCCAAGAGAGACAGAACAATGAGCAGTTCTTC
CDR3aa: CASSQERQNNEQFF
v_gene: TRBV4-2
j_gene: TRBJ2-1
d_gene: -

CDR3nt: TGCGCCAGCAGCCAACCCCGGACAGGGGACACCGGGGAGCTGTTTTTT
CDR3aa: CASSQPRTGDTGELFF
v_gene: TRBV4-1
j_gene: TRBJ2-2
d_gene: TRBD1

CDR3nt: TGTGCCAGCAGTTACTCGGGTACAGGGTGGGGAGAGACCCAGTACTTC
CDR3aa: CASSYSGTGWGETQYF
v_gene: TRBV6-5
j_gene: TRBJ2-5
d_gene: -

CDR3nt: TGCGCCAGCAGCTTGTTTGGTTACGAACTCCGCGATGAGCAGTTCTTC
CDR3aa: CASSLFGYELRDEQFF
v_gene: TRBV5-1
j_gene: TRBJ2-1
d_gene: -

CDR3nt: TGTGCCAGCAGCCAGGGCGGGGGACTCTCCTACGAGCAGTACTTC
CDR3aa: CASSQGGGLSYEQYF
v_gene: TRBV7-2
j_gene: TRBJ2-7
d_gene: TRBD2